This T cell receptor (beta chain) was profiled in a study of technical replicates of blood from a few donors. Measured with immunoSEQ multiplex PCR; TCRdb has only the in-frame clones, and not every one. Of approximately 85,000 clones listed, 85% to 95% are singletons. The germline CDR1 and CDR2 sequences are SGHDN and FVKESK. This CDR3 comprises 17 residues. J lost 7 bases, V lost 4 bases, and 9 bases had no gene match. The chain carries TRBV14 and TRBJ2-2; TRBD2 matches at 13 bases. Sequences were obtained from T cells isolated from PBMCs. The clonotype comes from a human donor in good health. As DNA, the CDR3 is TGTGCCAGCAGCCCCCGACTAGCGGGGGGTTGGGTCGGGGAGCTGTTTTTT. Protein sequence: CASSPRLAGGWVGELFF.